This T cell receptor (beta chain) was sequenced in a study of vaccination and CD4 T cells after COVID-19. Study summary: Researchers treated control cultures with a CEFX pool, an HIV-1 Nef pool, or no peptide.

The treatment was: approximately nine-day PBMC culture with coronavirus spike peptide pools or control peptides (ViraFEST assay). The study sequenced cultured CD4+ T cell DNA using the Oncomine TCR Beta short-read assay. A single record per CDR3 protein comes from TCRdb applying MiXCR to the PCR reads. The table records 10,000 or so distinct CDR3 sequences, 50% to 55% of them present only once. CDR3 length equals 14 residues. Trimming left V 3 bases short and J 0 bases short, with 11 bases between. Germline CDR1 DFQATT, CDR2 SNEGSKA (reference sequence). Remarks on this clonotype: The target antigen is unknown.

The chain carries TRBV20-1 and TRBJ1-1, with D maybe TRBD1 (5 bases). This sequence originates from a human donor who had recovered from COVID-19. Sequencing used CD4+ T cells from blood, cultured in vitro. As DNA, the CDR3 is TGCAGTGCTAGCCGGACAAGTATGAACACTGAAGCTTTCTTT. Its translation: CSASRTSMNTEAFF.